This TCR beta chain was retrieved from a study of tumor-infiltrating lymphocytes in primary liver carcinoma. Study summary: Patients included men and women of 30 to 69 years.

The authors made TCR beta cDNA from 400 to 550 ng total RNA with a constant-region primer. Each TCR beta library was derived from three nested multiplex PCR rounds that employed slightly modified ARM-PCR. Amplification in the first two PCR rounds was performed using TRBV1-TRBV30 forward primers and a C-beta reverse primer for approximately 10 cycles each. TCRdb used MiXCR to reprocess the multiplex PCR reads, holding one entry per CDR3 protein. The sample carries more than 60,000 distinct CDR3 sequences, about 70% recorded once. With regard to this clonotype: A read error is possible here, since a much larger clone lies one base away.

The V gene's germline CDR1 is SEHNR and CDR2 FQNEAQ (reference sequence). J was trimmed by 3 bases and V by 8 bases; bases with no gene match: 16. This CDR3 comprises 17 residues. Investigators took RNA and DNA out together from roughly 21-30 mg of unsorted bulk tissue. The gene calls are TRBV7-9 and TRBJ2-3, with 8 bases identical to TRBD2. This TCR was sampled from a man aged 35 to 55 with primary liver carcinoma and hepatitis B virus infection. The specimen sequenced was liver tumor tissue from sampling region 4. Subset specified: tumor region T4, right-lateral pole. CDR3 DNA: TGTGCCAGCTTTGATGCGTCACGGGAGGGCCGAACAGATACGCAGTATTTT. Its translation: CASFDASREGRTDTQYF.